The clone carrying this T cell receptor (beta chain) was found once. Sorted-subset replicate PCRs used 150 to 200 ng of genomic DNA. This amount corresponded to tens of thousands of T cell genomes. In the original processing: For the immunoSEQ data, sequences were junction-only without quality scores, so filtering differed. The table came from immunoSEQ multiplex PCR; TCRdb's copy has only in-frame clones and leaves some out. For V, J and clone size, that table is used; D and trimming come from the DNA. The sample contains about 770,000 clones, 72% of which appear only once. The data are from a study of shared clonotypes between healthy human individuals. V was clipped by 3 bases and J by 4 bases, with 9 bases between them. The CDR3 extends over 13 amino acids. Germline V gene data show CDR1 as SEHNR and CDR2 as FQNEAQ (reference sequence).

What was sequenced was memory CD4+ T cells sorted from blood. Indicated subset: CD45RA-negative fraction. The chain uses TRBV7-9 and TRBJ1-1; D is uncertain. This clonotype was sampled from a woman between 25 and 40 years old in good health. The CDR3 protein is CASSFTAGTEAFF. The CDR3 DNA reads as TGTGCCAGCAGCTTTACCGCTGGCACTGAAGCTTTCTTT.